This T cell receptor (beta chain) emerged from a study of T cell responses to AZD1222 COVID-19 vaccine listed by TCRdb under 2021. Regarding the study in general: AZD1222 recipients given second doses at about 4 weeks or at about 12 weeks were pooled, since spike-specific TCR depth and breadth were not found to differ between the two schedules. Trial participants were enrolled into age subgroups of 18-55, 56-69 and 70-plus years, which contained about 150, 28 and 57 TCR-sequenced participants, respectively. A total of about 230 trial participants underwent TCR sequencing, of whom some 210 received two doses of AZD1222 and some 26 received two doses of the MenACWY control vaccine.

Per the publication, the time point label means: baseline before first vaccination. Vaccinee samples came from UK trials COV001 and COV002, including a single-blind randomized controlled phase 2/3 trial of AZD1222 (ChAdOx1 nCoV-19) in healthy adults. For TCRbeta chain sequencing, PBMC samples from trial participants were taken at day 0 and at day 28 after the second dose. The paper's findings and limits, for the study overall: In the small 56-69-year group, the increase in depth fell short of significance, most likely because of low power. Reportedly, close to half of the unique spike-specific TCRs recognized epitopes lying outside the regions that are mutated in the B.1.351 and B.1.1.7 variants. Vaccine-associated CD4 TCRs spanned the whole spike protein, with dominant responses in regions 160-218 and 743-854. Because no samples from the day 14 peak response were available, repertoires could be characterized only after the peak T cell response. Only five to seven AZD1222 recipients were SARS-CoV-2 seropositive at baseline, limiting conclusions about previously exposed vaccinees. Participants were mostly white British, with more females than males. The authors suggested clonal diversity may have been underestimated. After two AZD1222 doses, spike-specific TCR breadth and depth were significantly higher than at day 0 and than in MenACWY recipients.

The CDR3 has 14 amino acids, counting the end cysteine and phenylalanine. Here the CDR3 DNA is all that survives: 42 bases in frame from base 1. A distance of 19 bases separates the germline ends of V and J, which lose 4 bases and 10 bases respectively. Sequences WNHNN (CDR1) and SYGVQD (CDR2) are obtained from the germline V gene (reference sequence). The CDR3 regions of human TCRbeta chains were subjected to immunosequencing. For the original study's pipeline: Repertoire TCRs were matched against a reference library of SARS-CoV-2-specific TCRs generated with the MIRA antigen-specificity platform. Breadth was defined as the fraction of unique TCRs that were SARS-CoV-2-associated, and depth was defined as the fraction of total T cells that were SARS-CoV-2-associated. Using the MIRA data, each spike-specific TCR was mapped to the spike region that the TCR reacts to and placed in a CD4 or CD8 class. Log10-transformed breadth and depth values were compared by one-way ANOVA with Sidak's multiple comparisons tests. TCRdb re-hosts the immuneACCESS table, in-frame sequences only. Its copies lack some clones; in the studies checked, an unresolved V gene accounts for under half of them, and the cause for the rest is not known. V, J and clone size are those of that table, while D and trimming were read from the DNA. The sample table contains 80,000 to 130,000 clones; only one count was recorded for around nine tenths of them. Roughly 3% of the sample lies in the top ten.

This clone appeared a few times. The specificity of this receptor is unknown. Base quality data are lacking; no much larger clone is found one base away. Recombination linked TRBV10-1 to TRBJ1-2, with the D gene not clear enough to name. The TCR originated in an adult in good health. This sample comprised peripheral blood, obtained on day 0 of AZD1222 vaccination. The CDR3 corresponds to CASSGTDPNPHYTF. The sequenced DNA: TGCGCCAGCAGTGGAACAGACCCAAACCCACACTACACCTTC.